In its sample, the clone carrying this TCR beta chain was seen many times. The antigen is undetermined. The V end was cut by 6 bases, the J end by 4 bases, with 19 bases between. CDR1 and CDR2 from the germline V gene are SGHTA and FQGNSA. The CDR3 totals 16 residues. TCRdb re-derived calls from the reads in MiXCR, one entry per CDR3 protein. The sample consists of roughly 350,000 distinct CDR3 sequences, about 32% of them appearing once. This record belongs to a study of T cell repertoires in cytomegalovirus infection. Overall study findings and caveats: What dominated the ex vivo response were HLA-C-restricted CMV-specific TCR beta clonotypes. Frequencies of public TCR beta families were cumulated, and this identified carriers of CMV plus the relevant HLA.

The starting material was cultured PBMCs, obtained from culture after CMV antigen stimulation. V usage is TRBV7-2 and J usage is TRBJ1-3; possibly TRBD1 for D (6 bases). This clonotype was obtained from a human donor in good health (CMV status not recorded). Some clones in this sample may be carry-over from other donors' samples. The DNA for the CDR3 is TGTGCCAGCAGACACCCAGGGGCTGTGCAAGGAAACACCATATATTTT. This translates into CASRHPGAVQGNTIYF. The variable domain in full, with the rest retrieved from reference TRBV7-2 and TRBJ1-3, is GAGVSQSPSNKVTEKGKDVELRCDPISGHTALYWYRQSLGQGLEFLIYFQGNSAPDKSGLPSDRFSAERTGGSVSTLTIQRTQQEDSAVYLCASRHPGAVQGNTIYFGEGSWLTVV.